The clone carrying this TCR beta chain was seen more than once but under ten times. The source of the sample is a study of patients and donors after allogeneic stem cell transplantation. This CDR3 comprises 15 residues. Per germline, CDR1 MDHEN and CDR2 SYDVKM. Trimming at V came to 6 bases and at J to 1 base, leaving 4 bases not matched to a gene. One entry per CDR3 protein, called by TCRdb with MiXCR from the RT-PCR reads. The sample lists approximately 170,000 distinct CDR3 sequences, nearly 25% occurring once. The J gene is TRBJ1-5, the V gene TRBV28; 9 bases are shared with TRBD1. The sequence was collected from a human donor who was either an allogeneic HSCT recipient or a stem cell or donor lymphocyte infusion donor (not recorded which). It is not recorded whose cells these are; they may come from a transplant donor. The sequenced sample was blood, either unsorted or a sorted T cell fraction (not recorded which). The CDR3: CASRTGGTSNQPQHF. For the CDR3, the DNA is TGTGCCAGCAGGACAGGGGGAACGAGCAATCAGCCCCAGCATTTT.